Shown below are 8 T cell receptor beta chains from a single sample sequenced in a study of blood T cell repertoires in COVID-19. Method: immunoSEQ multiplex PCR; TCRdb's copy keeps in-frame clones and lacks some. The table has 110,000 or so clones, around 85% seen once. The specimen sequenced was peripheral blood. These receptor sequences come from a woman aged 55-70 years with COVID-19, enrolled during active disease.

The gene calls are TRBV27 and TRBJ1-3, with D maybe TRBD1 (5 bases). This CDR3 contains 15 residues. The V end lost 2 bases, the J end lost 0 bases, and 8 bases lay between the germline ends. Germline CDR1 is MNHEY and CDR2 is SMNVEV (reference sequence). CDR3 amino acids: CASSLQGVSGNTIYF. The CDR3 DNA sequence: TGTGCCAGCAGTTTACAGGGTGTCTCTGGAAACACCATATATTTT.

This clone appeared a single time. At one boundary the junction diverges from the germline segment, which might be a read error. The V and J genes are TRBV12-3 or TRBV12-4 and TRBJ1-2; no clear D gene. This CDR3 region has 13 residues. CDR3 coding DNA: TGTGCCAGCACTTTAGGAGGGTTGTATGGCTACACCTTC. Encoded protein: CASTLGGLYGYTF.

V gene TRBV19 combines with J gene TRBJ1-2; the match to TRBD1 covers 12 bases. Looked up from germline, CDR1 is LNHDA and CDR2 is SQIVND (reference sequence). The CDR3 consists of 15 residues. The V gene end was trimmed by 7 bases and the J gene end by 2 bases; junction bases not matched to a gene: 5. The CDR3 DNA reads TGTGCCAGTACCGGGACAGGGGGCCTAAACTATGGCTACACCTTC. This translates into CASTGTGGLNYGYTF.

The J gene is TRBJ1-1, the V gene TRBV19; the D gene is possibly TRBD1 (5 bases). Germline assignment: CDR1 LNHDA and CDR2 SQIVND (reference sequence). Between the trimmed V and J ends, which lost 5 bases and 0 bases, there was a span of 25 bases. The CDR3 is 19 amino acids. CDR3 DNA: TGTGCCAGTAGTTATTTTTGGGGCAGACAAAGAGCAATGAACACTGAAGCTTTCTTT. Protein: CASSYFWGRQRAMNTEAFF.

The rearrangement links TRBV21-1 to TRBJ1-2; the table assigns TRBD1, which was not confirmed against the DNA. TRBV21-1 is a pseudogene segment. The CDR3 is made up of 12 amino acids. This CDR3 is CASSTTRSGYTF. The CDR3 region has the DNA TGTGCCAGCAGCACCACCAGAAGTGGCTACACCTTC.

For the CDR3, the DNA is TGTGCCAGCAGCTTAGTCCGTGGGGCCAACGTCCTGACTTTC. This encodes CASSLVRGANVLTF. The chain is built from TRBV7-9 and TRBJ2-6; D ambiguous. CDR3 length: 14 amino acids. Per germline, CDR1 SEHNR and CDR2 FQNEAQ (reference sequence). V was pared by 1 base and J by 3 bases, with 4 bases between.

V gene TRBV3-1 (or the pseudogene TRBV3-2) combines with J gene TRBJ2-7, with D perhaps TRBD1 (6 bases). The CDR3 length is 14 residues. Germline V gives CDR1 LGHDT, CDR2 YNNKEL (reference sequence). V shed 0 bases and J shed 4 bases, with 10 bases lying between them. CDR3 sequence reads: CASSQDPGAYEQYF. For the CDR3, the DNA is TGTGCCAGCAGCCAAGATCCAGGGGCTTACGAGCAGTACTTC.

V is TRBV27 and J is TRBJ2-7, with D perhaps matching TRBD2 (5 bases). The CDR3 has 14 residues. Germline CDR1 and CDR2: MNHEY and SMNVEV (reference sequence). The V and J ends lost 6 bases and 0 bases respectively, with 12 bases between them. The CDR3 DNA follows: TGTGCCAGCAGGGACTCGGGCAGCTCCTACGAGCAGTACTTC. Its protein product is CASRDSGSSYEQYF.